This T cell receptor (beta chain) came from a study of OX40 agonist ivuxolimab in advanced cancers. For the study at large: The patients' treatment was ivuxolimab, an agonistic anti-OX40 (CD134) antibody.

Blood sampling took place at baseline, cycle 4 day 1, and cycle 7 day 1. Per germline, CDR1 LNHDA and CDR2 SQIVND (reference sequence). CDR3 length equals 12 residues. V lost 6 bases, J lost 4 bases, and 9 bases lay in between. Broader study findings: Dosing at 0.1 to 3.0 mg/kg was accompanied by clonal expansion of CD4+ and CD8+ blood T cells by week 6. Determination of antigen specificity was not performed for the expanded peripheral T cells.

Repertoires were generated with immunoSEQ multiplex PCR, while TCRdb's copy carries only in-frame clones and drops some. The sample has 90,000 or so clones; more than 85% are singletons. Remarks on this clone: Its matching antigen is unknown.

The material was CD4+ or CD8+ T cells sorted from blood, obtained in a trial of the OX40 agonist ivuxolimab. This clonotype originated in an adult with an advanced solid tumor such as melanoma, head and neck, liver or kidney cancer. The rearrangement links TRBV19 to TRBJ1-2; D ambiguous. The CDR3 sequence: CASRWEGYGYTF. The CDR3, as DNA: TGTGCCAGTAGATGGGAAGGCTATGGCTACACCTTC.